This is a list of T cell receptor beta chains from one sample in a study of cytomegalovirus exposure and HLA in healthy donors. Generated by immunoSEQ multiplex PCR, the TCRdb table keeps only in-frame clones and is missing some. The sample lists approximately 110,000 clones; roughly 90% were seen once. Input material: PBMCs. These receptors all stem from a woman under 30 in good health and CMV-seronegative. Both conserved end residues are part of each CDR3. A D gene is named only where the DNA matches it firmly. Some rows have no size entry. The others give once, few or many, or a class for an expanded clone.

13	TRBV9	TRBJ2-2	few	TRBD1	TGTGCCACCGGGACAGGGTACACCGGGGAGCTGTTTTTT	CATGTGYTGELFF
13	TRBV7-9	TRBJ1-2	-	-	TGTGCCAGCAGCGAGGGCAGAAACTATGGCTACACCTTC	CASSEGRNYGYTF
13	TRBV6-5	TRBJ2-6	-	-	TGTGCCAGCAGTTTATCTGGGGCCAACGTCCTGACTTTC	CASSLSGANVLTF
19	TRBV7-6	TRBJ2-3	-	TRBD2	TGTGCCAGCAGCCTCACGGGACTAGCGGGAGGGCGAAGCACAGATACGCAGTATTTT	CASSLTGLAGGRSTDTQYF
16	TRBV9	TRBJ2-7	-	TRBD2	TGTGCCAGCAGCGTAGCTTCCTCTAGCGGGATCTACGAGCAGTACTTC	CASSVASSSGIYEQYF
15	TRBV10-2	TRBJ1-5	-	-	TGCGCCAGCAGTGATGCGGGGTTGGGCAATCAGCCCCAGCATTTT	CASSDAGLGNQPQHF
13	TRBV11-1	TRBJ2-2	-	-	TGTGCCAGCAGCCTATCCCACACCGGGGAGCTGTTTTTT	CASSLSHTGELFF
12	TRBV28	TRBJ1-1	-	-	TGTGCCAGCAGGGAGGGTGTCACTGAAGCTTTCTTT	CASREGVTEAFF
15	TRBV28	TRBJ2-6	-	TRBD2	TGTGCCAGCAGTTCGGGAGGGAGTGGGGCCAACGTCCTGACTTTC	CASSSGGSGANVLTF
14	TRBV7-9	TRBJ2-4	-	-	TGTGCCAGCAGCTTAGGACTAGTGTCGGACATTCAGTACTTC	CASSLGLVSDIQYF
14	TRBV5-1	TRBJ2-5	-	TRBD2	TGCGCCAGCAGCTTGGCGACTAGCCGGGAGACCCAGTACTTC	CASSLATSRETQYF
15	TRBV7-8	TRBJ2-2	once	TRBD2	TGTGCCAGCAGCTGGGAACAGCGGGGGGGCATGGAGCTGTTTTTT	CASSWEQRGGMELFF
13	TRBV5-1	TRBJ1-1	-	TRBD1	TGCGCCAGCGGACAGGGGAGGAACACTGAAGCTTTCTTT	CASGQGRNTEAFF
19	TRBV28	TRBJ2-6	few	TRBD1	TGTGCCAGCAGTTCCGGGGGGACAGGGGGAATTTCGGGGGCCAACGTCCTGACTTTC	CASSSGGTGGISGANVLTF
13	TRBV18	TRBJ1-1	-	-	TGTGCCAGCTCACCGGAGGTTAACACTGAAGCTTTCTTT	CASSPEVNTEAFF
16	TRBV2	TRBJ1-1	-	TRBD1	TGTGCCAGACACCGGGACAGGGGGCCCATGAACACTGAAGCTTTCTTT	CARHRDRGPMNTEAFF
15	TRBV6-5	TRBJ2-3	-	TRBD1	TGTGCCAGCAGTCGGGACAGTAGTTGGGTAGATACGCAGTATTTT	CASSRDSSWVDTQYF
15	TRBV7-2	TRBJ2-7	-	-	TGTGCCAGCAGCCATGGCGGCAGTGGAACCTACGAGCAGTACTTC	CASSHGGSGTYEQYF
15	TRBV7-2	TRBJ2-3	once	TRBD2	TGTGCCAGCAGCTTATGGGCTAGCGGAACAGATACGCAGTATTTT	CASSLWASGTDTQYF
17	TRBV7-2	TRBJ1-2	-	-	TGTGCCAGCAGCTTAAGACGGGTTACCGGGTTTTTATATGGCTACACCTTC	CASSLRRVTGFLYGYTF
14	TRBV9	TRBJ2-7	-	TRBD2	TGTGCCAGCAGCTCCTCCCCTAGCGGGGGGGCCCAGTACTTC	CASSSSPSGGAQYF
16	TRBV7-9	TRBJ1-1	-	-	TGTGCCAGCAGCTATACCCACAGGAGTTTGAACACTGAAGCTTTCTTT	CASSYTHRSLNTEAFF
15	TRBV5-6	TRBJ1-4	-	-	TGTGCCAGCAGCTTGGGTTGGGGAGCTAATGAAAAACTGTTTTTT	CASSLGWGANEKLFF
12	TRBV28	TRBJ2-3	-	-	TGTGCCAGCAGTTTCTTGTCTGATACGCAGTATTTT	CASSFLSDTQYF
16	TRBV4-3	TRBJ2-2	-	TRBD2	TGCGCCAGCAGCCAAGGACTAGCGGGGGGGCCCGGGGAGCTGTTTTTT	CASSQGLAGGPGELFF
15	TRBV5-1	TRBJ1-5	-	-	TGCGCCAGCAGCTTGGAACCCCGGGTCGGTCAGCCCCAGCATTTT	CASSLEPRVGQPQHF
14	TRBV14	TRBJ1-6	-	-	TGTGCCAGCAGTGCCACAGCCACTAATTCACCCCTCCACTTT	CASSATATNSPLHF
15	TRBV7-9	TRBJ2-3	once	TRBD1	TGTGCCAGCAGGGACACCGGGACAGGTGCAGATACGCAGTATTTT	CASRDTGTGADTQYF
14	TRBV7-8	TRBJ1-2	-	TRBD1	TGTGCCAGCAGCCTTCTGGACAGGTTCTATGGCTACACCTTC	CASSLLDRFYGYTF
11	TRBV28	TRBJ2-7	few	-	TGTGCCAGCAGCCATTCCTACGAGCAGTACTTC	CASSHSYEQYF
16	TRBV13	TRBJ2-3	-	TRBD2	TGTGCCAGCAGCCCTGAAGGGACTAGCGGGAACGATACGCAGTATTTT	CASSPEGTSGNDTQYF
16	TRBV30	TRBJ2-1	-	-	TGTGCCTGGAGTGTATTTGGGCTAAACTCCTACAATGAGCAGTTCTTC	CAWSVFGLNSYNEQFF
15	TRBV4-1	TRBJ2-1	-	-	TGCGCCAGCAGCCAAGCTGCCGACAACTACAATGAGCAGTTCTTC	CASSQAADNYNEQFF
14	TRBV28	TRBJ2-1	-	-	TGTGCCAGCACCGCTAGCCTCGCCTACAATGAGCAGTTCTTC	CASTASLAYNEQFF
15	TRBV14	TRBJ2-3	-	-	TGTGCCAGCAGCCCCTCGGAGGAGAACACAGATACGCAGTATTTT	CASSPSEENTDTQYF
15	TRBV30	TRBJ1-4	-	TRBD1	TGTGCCTGGAGTCCGGGGACAGGGATTAATGAAAAACTGTTTTTT	CAWSPGTGINEKLFF
14	TRBV19	TRBJ2-2	-	TRBD1	TGTGCCAGTACCACAGGGGGCGCTTCCGGGGAGCTGTTTTTT	CASTTGGASGELFF
14	TRBV5-6	TRBJ2-7	once	-	TGTGCCAGCAGCTTGCCAGGGGTGACCAGCGAGCAGTACTTC	CASSLPGVTSEQYF
15	TRBV2	TRBJ1-2	-	TRBD1	TGTGCCAGCAGTGCCCGGGACAGGGGCGAGACTGGCTACACCTTC	CASSARDRGETGYTF
11	TRBV6-6	TRBJ2-3	-	-	TGTGCCAGAAGCCCCGCCGATACGCAGTATTTT	CARSPADTQYF
15	TRBV27	TRBJ2-6	-	-	TGTGCCAGCAGTGTACAGGGCTCTGGGGCCAACGTCCTGACTTTC	CASSVQGSGANVLTF
15	TRBV27	TRBJ1-5	-	-	TGTGCCAGCAGTCGCGGGGTTGGGGGCAATCAGCCCCAGCATTTT	CASSRGVGGNQPQHF
13	TRBV7-9	TRBJ1-2	once	TRBD1	TGTGCCAGCGGGGGACAGGGGGCATCTGGCTACACCTTC	CASGGQGASGYTF
18	TRBV5-1	TRBJ1-6	few	-	TGCGCCAGCAGCTTGGGGAGCAGGGTCCGGACTACGGATTCACCCCTCCACTTT	CASSLGSRVRTTDSPLHF
12	TRBV27	TRBJ2-3	-	-	TGTGCCAGCAGTTTGTTAGGAGGTACGCAGTATTTT	CASSLLGGTQYF
15	TRBV7-3	TRBJ2-1	-	TRBD2	TGTGCCAGCAGCTTAAGTAGCGGGAGGTCCAATGAGCAGTTCTTC	CASSLSSGRSNEQFF
14	TRBV29-1	TRBJ2-5	once	-	TGCAGCGTTGAGACACCTAGGAGGGGTGAGACCCAGTACTTC	CSVETPRRGETQYF
13	TRBV7-2	TRBJ2-1	-	-	TGTGCCAGCAGCCTCGCCCAGGGGAATGAGCAGTTCTTC	CASSLAQGNEQFF
14	TRBV25-1	TRBJ2-3	-	-	TGTACCAGCAGTGATACTAGATTGGCAGATACGCAGTATTTT	CTSSDTRLADTQYF